The present T cell receptor beta chain was sequenced within a study of blood T cells in healthy people across ages. Per-sample PBMC isolation yielded at least 6.5 million cells. Study findings and constraints: Measured against age, TCR beta diversity per million T cells decreased in a roughly linear manner. Among long-lived donors, naive CD4+ cells were more numerous and diversity higher than in aged donors.

To note about this clonotype: Its antigen is still unknown.

Germline values: CDR1 DFQATT, CDR2 SNEGSKA (reference sequence). CDR3 length: 13 amino acids. V was cut by 0 bases and J by 13 bases, with 18 bases left in between. For the second PCR, which ran for about 6 to 12 cycles, a sample-barcoded 5' primer and a J-beta primer mix were used. MiXCR was run by TCRdb on the 5' RACE reads, yielding one entry per CDR3 protein. The data hold about 1.6 million distinct CDR3 sequences, with 30% to 35% observed a single time. The receptor comes from a woman in her 30s in good health. Input material: blood. The rearrangement uses TRBV20-1 and TRBJ2-5; D gene unclear. CDR3 bases: TGCAGTGCTAGAGAGGACCCAATCCTGAGTCCGTACTTC. Encoded protein: CSAREDPILSPYF.